The 31 T cell receptor beta chains in this list originate from one sample, sequenced in a study of cytomegalovirus exposure and HLA in healthy donors. Vbeta (60) and Jbeta (13) primers were used in the PCR. This table comes from immunoSEQ multiplex PCR, and its TCRdb copy is limited to in-frame clones, with some not included. This table holds over 65,000 clones, roughly four fifths found once. Sample: PBMCs. These receptor sequences come from a human donor in good health.

The V and J genes are TRBV29-1 and TRBJ2-5; tentatively, D is TRBD2 (5 bases). The V end lost 8 bases, the J end lost 5 bases, and 18 bases lay between the germline ends. CDR1 and CDR2 from the germline V gene are SQVTM and ANQGSEA. This CDR3 has 13 residues. Written as DNA, the CDR3 is TGCAGCATAAGTAAACGACTAAGGGAGACCCAGTACTTC. Translated, it gives CSISKRLRETQYF.

V is TRBV5-1 and J is TRBJ2-1, with 7 bases that match TRBD1. The germline CDR1 and CDR2 sequences are SGHRS and YFSETQ. The length of the CDR3 is 16 residues. V dropped 1 base and J dropped 4; count of bases not matched to a gene: 8. The CDR3 is CASSLFETGLYNEQFF. CDR3 in DNA: TGCGCCAGCAGCTTGTTCGAGACAGGGCTGTACAATGAGCAGTTCTTC.

This chain joins TRBV30 and TRBJ1-2; possible D gene TRBD1, 5 bases. The CDR3 sequence is 11 residues long. Germline loops: CDR1 GTSNPN, CDR2 SVGIG (reference sequence). The V and J ends lost 4 bases and 9 bases respectively, with 12 bases between them. The CDR3 sequence is CAWTQGGRYTF. CDR3 sequence (DNA): TGTGCCTGGACCCAGGGCGGTCGCTACACCTTC.

V and J are TRBV6-5 and TRBJ2-1; D perhaps matches TRBD1 (6 bases). The V gene lost 2 bases and the J gene lost 8 bases, with 19 bases spanning the gap. The CDR3 consists of 16 residues. Germline lookup yields CDR1 MNHEY and CDR2 SVGAGI. In nucleotides, the CDR3 is TGTGCCAGCAGTTACGGGACGGGTGGGACACAATATGAGCAGTTCTTC. It specifies CASSYGTGGTQYEQFF.

The J gene is TRBJ2-7, the V gene TRBV5-6, with a possible D match to TRBD2 (5 bases). The CDR3 is made up of 13 amino acids. Between the trimmed V and J ends, which lost 4 bases and 7 bases, there was a span of 15 bases. Looked up from germline, CDR1 is SGHDT and CDR2 is YYEEEE. The CDR3 DNA reads as TGTGCCAGCAGCCGGGGTTCCTTTCTTGAGCAGTACTTC. This codes for CASSRGSFLEQYF.

The genes are TRBV18 and TRBJ2-3; D is undetermined. This CDR3 comprises 16 residues. Per the germline V gene, CDR1 is KGHSH and CDR2 is LQKENI. The ends were cut back, 0 bases at V and 2 bases at J, with 12 bases in the middle. The CDR3 DNA reads as TGTGCCAGCTCACCACCGGGCCTATCTAACACAGATACGCAGTATTTT. It yields the protein CASSPPGLSNTDTQYF. The variable domain in full, with the rest retrieved from reference TRBV18 and TRBJ2-3, is NAGVMQNPRHLVRRRGQEARLRCSPMKGHSHVYWYRQLPEEGLKFMVYLQKENIIDESGMPKERFSAEFPKEGPSILRIQQVVRGDSAAYFCASSPPGLSNTDTQYFGPGTRLTVL.

The chain is built from TRBV7-2 and TRBJ2-3; D is uncertain. With 5 bases removed from V and 0 bases from J, the gap between germline ends came to 18 bases. Germline CDR1 reads SGHTA; CDR2 reads FQGNSA. There are 17 residues in the CDR3. The CDR3 DNA reads as TGTGCCAGCAGCGGCGTCAATGGGCCGGCTAGCACAGATACGCAGTATTTT. Amino acids: CASSGVNGPASTDTQYF. Based on the CDR3 plus reference TRBV7-2 and TRBJ2-3, the full variable domain is GAGVSQSPSNKVTEKGKDVELRCDPISGHTALYWYRQSLGQGLEFLIYFQGNSAPDKSGLPSDRFSAERTGGSVSTLTIQRTQQEDSAVYLCASSGVNGPASTDTQYFGPGTRLTVL.

This clone came up once. The chain couples TRBV5-4 to TRBJ1-6; 10 bases line up with TRBD1. Trimming cost V 4 bases and J 9 bases; bases outside gene matches: 4. This CDR3 comprises 14 residues. In germline, CDR1 is SGHNT, CDR2 YYREEE (reference sequence). CDR3 protein: CASSPGQGTSPLHF. The DNA of the CDR3 is TGTGCCAGCAGCCCGGGACAGGGGACTTCACCCCTCCACTTT.

The chain is built from TRBV9 and TRBJ2-1; D might be TRBD1 (5 bases). Germline V gene lookup returns CDR1 SGDLS and CDR2 YYNGEE. Trimming cost V 1 base and J 0 bases, with 8 bases left between them. This CDR3 comprises 15 residues. CDR3 in amino acids: CASSVFQGSYNEQFF. The CDR3 nucleotides are TGTGCCAGCAGCGTATTTCAGGGCTCCTACAATGAGCAGTTCTTC.

V is TRBV5-1 and J is TRBJ2-3, with TRBD1 matching 7 bases. Trimming took 0 bases from V and 3 from J; bases not matched to a gene: 4. The CDR3 totals 15 residues. Germline V gives CDR1 SGHRS, CDR2 YFSETQ. In nucleotides, the CDR3 is TGCGCCAGCAGCTTGGACCCAGGGGGTACAGATACGCAGTATTTT. Protein product: CASSLDPGGTDTQYF.

The V gene is TRBV19, the J gene TRBJ1-5; perhaps TRBD1 as D (5 bases). Trimming shortened V by 6 bases and J by 0 bases, and 18 bases separated the two germline ends. CDR3 length: 17 amino acids. Germline CDR1 is LNHDA and CDR2 is SQIVND (reference sequence). This chain's CDR3 is CASRRGFNLDSNQPQHF. As DNA, the CDR3 is TGTGCCAGTAGAAGGGGTTTCAATTTGGATAGCAATCAGCCCCAGCATTTT.

This chain joins TRBV7-2 and TRBJ1-1, with 7 bases that match TRBD1. In germline, CDR1 is SGHTA, CDR2 FQGNSA. The CDR3 is made up of 16 amino acids. V lost 1 base, J lost 1 base, and 6 bases stayed unmatched. The DNA of the CDR3 is TGTGCCAGCAGCTTAGGAGGGGGCAGGGGGAACACTGAAGCTTTCTTT. Translation gives CASSLGGGRGNTEAFF.

The genes are TRBV4-3 and TRBJ2-1; D is unresolved. The CDR3 runs 16 residues. Trimming pared 4 bases from V and 0 bases from J, leaving 13 bases between. Looked up from germline, CDR1 is LGHNA and CDR2 is YSLEER. CDR3 amino acids: CASSPTIIGSYNEQFF. The CDR3 DNA follows: TGCGCCAGCAGCCCGACAATTATCGGCTCCTACAATGAGCAGTTCTTC.

The genes are TRBV10-3 and TRBJ2-3; D is unclear. The V and J ends lost 2 bases and 2 bases respectively, with 8 bases between them. CDR1 is ENHRY, CDR2 SYGVKD, per germline. The CDR3 contains 14 residues. This CDR3 reads CAISEPVSTDTQYF. For the CDR3, the DNA is TGTGCCATCAGTGAGCCAGTATCCACAGATACGCAGTATTTT.

This clone was counted only a few times. A read error may account for a junction end that differs from germline. The chain recombines TRBV7-2 with TRBJ1-2; TRBD1 aligns across 9 bases. The CDR3 totals 14 residues. Germline assignment: CDR1 SGHTA and CDR2 FQGNSA. The CDR3 nucleotides are TGTGCCAGCAGCCCGACAGGGGGTGGTAATGGCTACCCCTTC. It translates to CASSPTGGGNGYPF.

This clone was recorded only once. CDR3 loop: CASSEENIPYEQYF. CDR3 in DNA: TGTGCCAGCAGTGAGGAGAACATTCCCTACGAGCAGTACTTC. The chain links TRBV2 to TRBJ2-7; D is undetermined. Looked up from germline, CDR1 is SNHLY and CDR2 is FYNNEI. The V end lost 3 bases, the J end lost 2 bases, and 11 bases lay between the germline ends. There are 14 residues in the CDR3. The variable domain in full, completed from reference TRBV2 and TRBJ2-7, reads EPEVTQTPSHQVTQMGQEVILRCVPISNHLYFYWYRQILGQKVEFLVSFYNNEISEKSEIFDDQFSVERPDGSNFTLKIRSTKLEDSAMYFCASSEENIPYEQYFGPGTRLTVT.

The CDR3 spells CASSLAQGGYGYTF. CDR3 DNA: TGTGCCAGCAGCTTGGCCCAGGGGGGCTATGGCTACACCTTC. The chain recombines TRBV5-4 with TRBJ1-2, with 7 bases matching TRBD1. Looked up from germline, CDR1 is SGHNT and CDR2 is YYREEE (reference sequence). The CDR3 contains 14 residues. Trimming at V came to 0 bases and at J to 4 bases, leaving 3 bases not matched to a gene.

This clone appeared a single time. The chain links TRBV19 to TRBJ2-3; 7 bases agree with TRBD2. V gave up 5 bases and J gave up 4 bases; unmatched junction bases: 12. The CDR3 runs to 16 residues. CDR1 and CDR2 (germline): LNHDA, SQIVND (reference sequence). CDR3 in amino acids: CASSFRLAGEADTQYF. The CDR3 DNA reads as TGTGCCAGTAGTTTTCGACTAGCCGGGGAGGCAGATACGCAGTATTTT.

The chain has TRBV30 and TRBJ2-7, with a weak D call TRBD2 (5 bases). V gave up 4 bases and J gave up 2 bases, with 9 bases separating them. The CDR3 loop spans 12 amino acids. The V gene's germline CDR1 is GTSNPN and CDR2 SVGIG (reference sequence). The CDR3 DNA follows: TGTGCCTGGACTCGAGGGACCTACGAGCAGTACTTC. It translates to CAWTRGTYEQYF.

The chain links TRBV5-1 to TRBJ1-2; D gene unclear. The CDR3 is made up of 13 amino acids. The V gene lost 0 bases and the J gene lost 8 bases, with 11 bases spanning the gap. Germline CDR1 and CDR2: SGHRS and YFSETQ. The chain's CDR3 is CASSLADGWGYTF. CDR3 nucleotides: TGCGCCAGCAGCTTGGCCGACGGGTGGGGCTACACCTTC. Combining the CDR3 with reference TRBV5-1 and TRBJ1-2 gives the whole variable domain KAGVTQTPRYLIKTRGQQVTLSCSPISGHRSVSWYQQTPGQGLQFLFEYFSETQRNKGNFPGRFSGRQFSNSRSEMNVSTLELGDSALYLCASSLADGWGYTFGSGTRLTVV.

This chain connects TRBV5-1 to TRBJ1-3; no clear D gene. CDR1 and CDR2 (germline): SGHRS, YFSETQ. The CDR3 is made up of 14 amino acids. Trimming took off 0 bases at V and 1 base at J, with 5 bases between the two ends. DNA of the CDR3: TGCGCCAGCAGCTTGGCCGGTTCTGGAAACACCATATATTTT. Amino acid sequence: CASSLAGSGNTIYF. The complete variable domain, with remaining parts taken from reference TRBV5-1 and TRBJ1-3, reads KAGVTQTPRYLIKTRGQQVTLSCSPISGHRSVSWYQQTPGQGLQFLFEYFSETQRNKGNFPGRFSGRQFSNSRSEMNVSTLELGDSALYLCASSLAGSGNTIYFGEGSWLTVV.

The chain recombines TRBV27 with TRBJ2-7, with 15 bases lining up with TRBD2. The germline V gene encodes CDR1 MNHEY and CDR2 SMNVEV (reference sequence). This CDR3 is 16 amino acids long. V shed 5 bases and J 5 bases; nucleotides not matched to a gene: 7. Here the CDR3 DNA reads TGTGCCAGCAGTATAGGGACTAGCGGGGGGCGTGACGAGCAGTACTTC. Its protein product is CASSIGTSGGRDEQYF.

The chain carries TRBV6-6 and TRBJ2-2; 10 bases are shared with TRBD1. Germline V CDR1 and CDR2: MNHNY, SVGAGI (reference sequence). There are 15 residues in the CDR3. V was pared by 4 bases and J by 4 bases, with 3 bases of the junction left unmatched. The CDR3 is CASSWTGGGTGELFF. The DNA of the CDR3 is TGTGCCAGCAGTTGGACAGGGGGGGGCACCGGGGAGCTGTTTTTT.

The chain has TRBV2 and TRBJ2-7; tentative D call: TRBD2 (6 bases). Deletions cut 2 bases from V and 3 bases from J, with 14 bases between. CDR3 length equals 15 residues. Germline values: CDR1 SNHLY, CDR2 FYNNEI. In DNA form, the CDR3 reads TGTGCCAGCAGTGAAAGGGGAGGACCATTCTACGAGCAGTACTTC. This codes for CASSERGGPFYEQYF.

This chain connects TRBV30 to TRBJ2-5; 8 bases match TRBD1. The junction had 6 bases not matched to a gene; V was cut back by 5 bases and J by 4 bases. The length of the CDR3 is 13 residues. CDR1 and CDR2 (germline): GTSNPN, SVGIG (reference sequence). CDR3 loop: CAWGQGAGETQYF. CDR3 sequence (DNA): TGTGCCTGGGGCCAGGGGGCCGGAGAGACCCAGTACTTC.

The chain couples TRBV7-9 to TRBJ2-3, with 7 bases that match TRBD1. V dropped 7 bases and J dropped 5; count of bases not matched to a gene: 9. Germline V lookup: CDR1 SEHNR, CDR2 FQNEAQ (reference sequence). The CDR3 length is 14 residues. The CDR3 reads CASKLDRAGDTQYF. The CDR3 nucleotides are TGTGCCAGCAAATTAGACAGGGCGGGAGATACGCAGTATTTT.

This chain joins TRBV27 and TRBJ1-1, with 7 bases matching TRBD1. There are 15 residues in the CDR3. The junction had 10 bases not matched to a gene; V was cut back by 7 bases and J by 2 bases. CDR1 and CDR2 from the germline V gene are MNHEY and SMNVEV (reference sequence). CDR3 sequence reads: CASKPGGFRNTEAFF. CDR3 in DNA: TGTGCCAGCAAACCAGGGGGATTTCGAAACACTGAAGCTTTCTTT.

About this clone itself: The junction departs from the called germline gene at one end, perhaps through a read error. The V gene is TRBV4-1, the J gene TRBJ1-2; D not certain. In germline, CDR1 is MGHRA, CDR2 YSYEKL. The CDR3 consists of 13 residues. DNA for the CDR3: TGCGCCAGCAGCCAATATGGAAACTATGGCTACCCCTTC. Residues: CASSQYGNYGYPF.

Concerning this clone: The junction and the germline gene differ at one end; a read error may be behind it. This rearrangement joins TRBV5-6 to TRBJ1-5; D gene ambiguous. Germline V gives CDR1 SGHDT, CDR2 YYEEEE. This CDR3 has 16 residues. The CDR3 region is CASSLFGQVSNQPQNF. The DNA for the CDR3 is TGTGCCAGCAGCTTGTTTGGTCAGGTGAGCAATCAGCCCCAGAATTTT.

The chain couples TRBV2 to TRBJ1-1; 8 positions match TRBD1. The ends lost 2 bases at V and 3 bases at J; junction bases unmatched: 8. The CDR3 consists of 16 residues. Per germline, CDR1 SNHLY and CDR2 FYNNEI. The CDR3 DNA reads TGTGCCAGCAGTGAATATGCAGGGGGCCGGGACACTGAAGCTTTCTTT. It translates to CASSEYAGGRDTEAFF.

This chain links TRBV5-5 with TRBJ2-7, with 10 bases fitting TRBD1. This CDR3 has 15 residues. The ends lost 2 bases at V and 3 bases at J; junction bases unmatched: 5. Germline CDR1 is SGHKS and CDR2 is YYEKEE (reference sequence). CDR3 residues: CASSLWDRGSYEQYF. CDR3 bases: TGTGCCAGCAGCTTATGGGACAGGGGTAGCTACGAGCAGTACTTC.